These 5 T cell receptor beta chains originate from one sample sequenced in a study of blood T cell repertoires in COVID-19. The data were produced by immunoSEQ multiplex PCR, yet TCRdb's version contains in-frame clones alone and is incomplete. The sample shows about 110,000 clones, approximately 83% of them seen only once. The specimen was peripheral blood. Every receptor here comes from a man aged 45-65 years with acute or convalescent COVID-19.

Comments on this clone: The junction does not match germline at one end; this may be a read error. CDR3 residues: CASSPGGSGNTIYF. For the CDR3, the DNA is TGTGCTAGCAGCCCAGGGGGGTCTGGAAACACCATATATTTT. V gene TRBV7-7 combines with J gene TRBJ1-3, with 7 bases that match TRBD1. Germline CDR1 is SSHAT and CDR2 is FNYEAQ (reference sequence). The CDR3 loop spans 14 amino acids.

This chain connects TRBV21-1 to TRBJ2-2; the table's TRBD2 call for D was not verified on the DNA. TRBV21-1 counts as a pseudogene. CDR3 length: 20 residues. CDR3 region: CASSKAFQPGLAVLTGELFF. For the CDR3, the DNA is TGTGCCAGCAGCAAAGCATTCCAACCGGGACTAGCGGTGCTGACCGGGGAGCTGTTTTTT.

The chain's CDR3 is CASSLTGDQPQHF. CDR3 nucleotides: TGTGCCAGCAGCTTAACAGGGGATCAGCCCCAGCATTTT. The rearrangement links TRBV7-3 to TRBJ1-5; TRBD1 might be the D (5 bases). CDR3 size: 13 residues. CDR1 SGHTA and CDR2 FQGTGA come from the germline V gene. Between the trimmed V and J ends, which lost 0 bases and 5 bases, there was a span of 5 bases.

The genes are TRBV5-4 and TRBJ2-7; D is perhaps TRBD1 (6 bases). The CDR3 extends over 14 amino acids. The V end was cut by 3 bases, the J end by 2 bases, with 12 bases between. Looked up from germline, CDR1 is SGHNT and CDR2 is YYREEE (reference sequence). CDR3 coding DNA: TGTGCCAGCAGCTCCCGGACAGAGGCCTACGAGCAGTACTTC. Translating gives CASSSRTEAYEQYF.

The rearrangement uses TRBV19 and TRBJ2-7, with 11 bases that match TRBD1. Germline CDR1 and CDR2: LNHDA and SQIVND (reference sequence). The length of the CDR3 is 15 residues. With V trimmed by 5 bases and J by 2 bases, 5 bases remained unmatched. The CDR3 sequence is CASSPGTGGAYEQYF. The CDR3 DNA reads as TGTGCCAGTAGTCCAGGGACAGGGGGTGCCTACGAGCAGTACTTC. Looking up the rest from reference TRBV19 and TRBJ2-7 gives the full variable domain: DGGITQSPKYLFRKEGQNVTLSCEQNLNHDAMYWYRQDPGQGLRLIYYSQIVNDFQKGDIAEGYSVSREKKESFPLTVTSAQKNPTAFYLCASSPGTGGAYEQYFGPGTRLTVT.